One sample yielded the 32 T cell receptor beta chains listed below, sequenced in a study of blood T cell repertoires in COVID-19. Profiling relied on immunoSEQ multiplex PCR, and the TCRdb table lists in-frame clones only, not all of them. The top ten hold over 0.65% of the sample, which has some 220,000 clones, about nine tenths seen once. Specimen: peripheral blood. The receptors come from a man aged 30-40 years with COVID-19, enrolled during active disease.

The chain employs TRBV9 and TRBJ1-5; D remains ambiguous. The CDR3 is made up of 14 amino acids. Trimming took 8 bases from V and 0 from J, leaving 12 bases between them. Germline CDR1 SGDLS, CDR2 YYNGEE. CDR3 in amino acids: CASSENDSNQPQHF. The DNA of the CDR3 is TGTGCCAGTTCTGAGAACGATAGCAATCAGCCCCAGCATTTT. The complete variable domain, with remaining parts taken from reference TRBV9 and TRBJ1-5, reads DSGVTQTPKHLITATGQRVTLRCSPRSGDLSVYWYQQSLDQGLQFLIQYYNGEERAKGNILERFSAQQFPDLHSELNLSSLELGDSALYFCASSENDSNQPQHFGDGTRLSIL.

The rearrangement joins TRBV5-4 to TRBJ1-2; tentatively, D is TRBD1 (6 bases). In germline, CDR1 is SGHNT, CDR2 YYREEE (reference sequence). Trimming stripped 0 bases from V and 4 bases from J, with 13 bases between. The CDR3 contains 15 residues. The CDR3 bases are TGTGCCAGCAGCTTGGCCGGACAGTTTCTCTATGGCTACACCTTC. Translating it yields CASSLAGQFLYGYTF.

This clone came up once. The genes are TRBV19 and TRBJ2-7; unclear D gene. CDR1 and CDR2 (germline): LNHDA, SQIVND (reference sequence). This CDR3 is built from 15 residues. Between the trimmed V and J ends, which lost 3 bases and 3 bases, there was a span of 15 bases. The CDR3 spells CASSISPDLSYEQYF. The CDR3 region has the DNA TGTGCCAGTAGTATTAGCCCGGATTTAAGCTACGAGCAGTACTTC.

The J gene is TRBJ2-1, the V gene TRBV27; TRBD1 is a possible D gene (5 bases). Looked up from germline, CDR1 is MNHEY and CDR2 is SMNVEV (reference sequence). V lost 1 base, J lost 2 bases, and 12 bases lay in between. This CDR3 spans 16 amino acids. This CDR3 reads CASSLLGPLTYNEQFF. DNA for the CDR3: TGTGCCAGCAGTTTATTGGGGCCCCTTACCTACAATGAGCAGTTCTTC.

The chain carries TRBV19 and TRBJ1-1; 7 bases align to TRBD1. After removal of 6 bases from V and 1 base from J, the junction contained 5 bases not matched to a gene. Germline V gene lookup returns CDR1 LNHDA and CDR2 SQIVND (reference sequence). The CDR3 sequence is 14 residues long. In DNA, the CDR3 is TGTGCCAGTAGCGCCGGGACAGCGAACACTGAAGCTTTCTTT. It translates to CASSAGTANTEAFF.

The J gene is TRBJ1-2, the V gene TRBV7-9; 8 bases align to TRBD1. The CDR3 runs to 16 residues. Germline CDR1 is SEHNR and CDR2 is FQNEAQ (reference sequence). V dropped 0 bases and J dropped 8; count of bases not matched to a gene: 11. The chain's CDR3 is CASSLAPDRVWEGYTF. The CDR3 DNA reads as TGTGCCAGCAGCTTAGCTCCGGACAGGGTTTGGGAAGGCTACACCTTC.

The rearrangement uses TRBV19 and TRBJ1-2, with D possibly matching TRBD1 (5 bases). V dropped 7 bases and J dropped 4 bases, with 7 bases sitting between them. The CDR3 is 11 amino acids. CDR1 LNHDA and CDR2 SQIVND come from the germline V gene (reference sequence). The CDR3 sequence: CASKQVYGYTF. The CDR3, as DNA: TGTGCCAGTAAACAGGTCTATGGCTACACCTTC.

The CDR3 reads CSVAVGGAGELFF. The CDR3 region has the DNA TGCAGCGTTGCCGTCGGGGGGGCCGGGGAGCTGTTTTTT. The chain uses TRBV29-1 and TRBJ2-2, with TRBD2 identical over 8 bases. The CDR3 contains 13 residues. V shed 4 bases, J shed 6 bases, and the junction held 4 bases outside the gene matches. CDR1 and CDR2 (germline): SQVTM, ANQGSEA.

This clone has more than one count but fewer than ten. The chain joins TRBV6-5 to TRBJ1-5; 7 bases are shared with TRBD1. The germline V gene has CDR1 MNHEY and CDR2 SVGAGI. The length of the CDR3 is 15 residues. After removal of 0 bases from V and 7 bases from J, the junction contained 6 bases not matched to a gene. The CDR3 nucleotides are TGTGCCAGCAGTTACTCCCCAGGGGGTCAACAGCCCCAGCATTTT. Amino acid sequence: CASSYSPGGQQPQHF.

This clone has just one count. The chain carries TRBV6-5 and TRBJ1-2; possible D gene TRBD1, 6 bases. Germline V lookup: CDR1 MNHEY, CDR2 SVGAGI. The CDR3 consists of 15 residues. Trimming cost V 0 bases and J 5 bases, with 13 bases left between them. CDR3 nucleotide sequence: TGTGCCAGCAGTTACTCAGGGGGTGAGGGATATGGCTACACCTTC. As protein: CASSYSGGEGYGYTF.

The gene calls are TRBV30 and TRBJ1-3, with D hard to call. Germline CDR1 GTSNPN, CDR2 SVGIG (reference sequence). The V gene lost 7 bases and the J gene lost 2 bases, with 9 bases spanning the gap. The CDR3 has 12 amino acids. CDR3 DNA sequence: TGTGCCTCCCCCGGGGCTGGAAACACCATATATTTT. It yields the protein CASPGAGNTIYF.

J is TRBJ1-3 and V is TRBV30; the D gene is possibly TRBD1 (6 bases). Per the germline V gene, CDR1 is GTSNPN and CDR2 is SVGIG (reference sequence). This CDR3 has 15 amino acids. Trimming removed 2 bases from V and 8 bases from J, with 19 bases in between. The CDR3 DNA reads TGTGCCTGGAGTAAACCGACAGGTGGGGGGGACACCATATATTTT. Its protein is CAWSKPTGGGDTIYF.

This chain uses TRBV7-9 with TRBJ2-5; weak D call: TRBD2 (6 bases). The CDR3 length is 13 residues. In germline, CDR1 is SEHNR, CDR2 FQNEAQ (reference sequence). Trimming shortened V by 2 bases and J by 3 bases, and 7 bases separated the two germline ends. CDR3 amino acids: CASSLWGEETQYF. The CDR3 nucleotides read TGTGCCAGCAGCTTATGGGGGGAAGAGACCCAGTACTTC.

The chain joins TRBV24-1 to TRBJ2-3; D is ambiguous. V gave up 4 bases and J gave up 4 bases, with 5 bases separating them. The CDR3 consists of 12 residues. CDR1 and CDR2 from the germline V gene are KGHDR and SFDVKD. The CDR3 nucleotides read TGTGCCACCAGTGACGAGGCAGATACGCAGTATTTT. The encoded protein is CATSDEADTQYF.

The chain has TRBV5-1 and TRBJ2-7; 7 nucleotides agree with TRBD1. The CDR3 contains 14 residues. CDR1 and CDR2 (germline): SGHRS, YFSETQ. Trimming cost V 4 bases and J 0 bases; bases outside gene matches: 4. CDR3 coding DNA: TGCGCCAGCAGCACGGGACAGAGCTCCTACGAGCAGTACTTC. Amino acids: CASSTGQSSYEQYF.

The chain carries TRBV19 and TRBJ1-3, with 7 bases identical to TRBD1. The CDR3 has 16 residues. Looked up from germline, CDR1 is LNHDA and CDR2 is SQIVND (reference sequence). Trimming cost V 4 bases and J 0 bases; bases outside gene matches: 6. CDR3 DNA sequence: TGTGCCAGTAGTACCGGGACAGCAAACTCTGGAAACACCATATATTTT. This encodes CASSTGTANSGNTIYF.

DNA for the CDR3: TGTGCCATCAGCGGGACAGGGATGAACACTGAAGCTTTCTTT. Translating gives CAISGTGMNTEAFF. V gene TRBV10-3 combines with J gene TRBJ1-1; 9 nucleotides agree with TRBD1. Germline CDR1 and CDR2: ENHRY and SYGVKD. The V segment lost 6 bases and the J segment 0 bases; nucleotides outside the gene matches: 2. The CDR3 is 14 residues long.

The chain joins TRBV6-1 to TRBJ1-1; the D is unclear. Trimming pared 2 bases from V and 5 bases from J, leaving 12 bases between. Per the germline V gene, CDR1 is MNHNS and CDR2 is SASEGT. This CDR3 region has 14 residues. The CDR3 is CASSELGLVTEAFF. The DNA of the CDR3 is TGTGCCAGCAGTGAACTCGGGTTGGTGACTGAAGCTTTCTTT.

In this sample, this clone turned up once. This chain uses TRBV21-1 with TRBJ2-7; the table's TRBD2 call for D was not verified on the DNA. TRBV21-1 corresponds to a pseudogene. This CDR3 has 18 residues. The CDR3, as DNA: TGTGCCAGCAGGACGGTGAGCTTGAACCTGAGGAGCTCCTACGAGCAGTACTTC. Residues: CASRTVSLNLRSSYEQYF.

The chain couples TRBV6-1 to TRBJ1-6; the D is unclear. V lost 2 bases to trimming and J lost 0 bases, with 14 bases between them. Germline V gene data show CDR1 as MNHNS and CDR2 as SASEGT. The CDR3 is 18 residues long. CDR3 sequence reads: CASSEYEVKSSYNSPLHF. The CDR3 bases are TGTGCCAGCAGTGAATACGAGGTCAAGAGCTCCTATAATTCACCCCTCCACTTT.

This rearrangement joins TRBV7-9 to TRBJ2-7; TRBD1 agrees at 7 bases. CDR1 SEHNR and CDR2 FQNEAQ come from the germline V gene (reference sequence). This CDR3 spans 13 amino acids. Trimming at V came to 4 bases and at J to 4 bases, leaving 4 bases not matched to a gene. Here the CDR3 DNA reads TGTGCCAGCAGCTCCCGGGACAGATACGAGCAGTACTTC. Its protein is CASSSRDRYEQYF.

Only one count was recorded for this clone. The genes are TRBV5-4 and TRBJ1-1; 7 bases are a match to TRBD1. Trimming at V came to 2 bases and at J to 4 bases, leaving 5 bases not matched to a gene. CDR3 length: 14 amino acids. From germline, CDR1 is SGHNT and CDR2 YYREEE (reference sequence). Here the CDR3 reads CASSLNRGGTEAFF. DNA of the CDR3: TGTGCCAGCAGCTTAAACAGGGGTGGCACTGAAGCTTTCTTT.

The gene calls are TRBV28 and TRBJ1-2; TRBD1 is a possible D gene (6 bases). CDR1 and CDR2 from the germline V gene are MDHEN and SYDVKM. V lost 8 bases, J lost 6 bases, and 16 bases lay in between. This CDR3 contains 13 residues. The CDR3 DNA is TGTGCCAGCTCCGTTCAGGGGCTTGATGGCTACACCTTC. It codes for CASSVQGLDGYTF.

The rearrangement links TRBV6-5 to TRBJ2-1; 11 nucleotides match TRBD1. The V segment lost 6 bases and the J segment 3 bases; nucleotides outside the gene matches: 4. The CDR3 is made up of 15 amino acids. CDR1 MNHEY and CDR2 SVGAGI come from the germline V gene. The chain's CDR3 is CASSSGQGGYNEQFF. CDR3 bases: TGTGCCAGCAGCTCGGGACAGGGGGGCTACAATGAGCAGTTCTTC.

This chain links TRBV14 with TRBJ1-2; 7 bases map to TRBD1. With 4 bases clipped from V and 10 bases from J, the junction kept 12 bases outside the gene matches. This CDR3 is built from 14 residues. CDR1 and CDR2 (germline): SGHDN, FVKESK. CDR3 loop: CASSPTGPIMDYTF. The CDR3 DNA is TGTGCCAGCAGCCCGACAGGGCCTATTATGGACTACACCTTC.

This clone occurred once. The J gene is TRBJ1-2, the V gene TRBV4-1; D unresolved. Germline V gene lookup returns CDR1 MGHRA and CDR2 YSYEKL. Trimming shortened V by 1 base and J by 2 bases, and 11 bases separated the two germline ends. The CDR3 loop spans 15 amino acids. The CDR3 region has the DNA TGCGCCAGCAGCCAAGTTTCTAGTAACAACTATGGCTACACCTTC. The encoded protein is CASSQVSSNNYGYTF.

This clone was seen only once. The chain links TRBV29-1 to TRBJ2-6; D might be TRBD2 (5 bases). The V gene's germline CDR1 is SQVTM and CDR2 ANQGSEA. The CDR3 loop spans 16 amino acids. V gave up 7 bases and J gave up 0 bases, with 16 bases separating them. The CDR3 DNA reads as TGCAGCGCCCAAGGAGGTTTAAACTCTGGGGCCAACGTCCTGACTTTC. This gives the protein CSAQGGLNSGANVLTF.

The V gene is TRBV11-2, the J gene TRBJ1-2, with D possibly TRBD1 on 6 matching bases. Germline V CDR1 and CDR2: SGHAT, FQNNGV. This CDR3 is built from 16 residues. Trimming pared 1 base from V and 7 bases from J, leaving 19 bases between. CDR3 DNA: TGTGCCAGCAGCTTAGTACGAGGACAGCCTAGCTTTGGCTACACCTTC. Translation gives CASSLVRGQPSFGYTF.

The chain has TRBV18 and TRBJ1-3; D uncertain. V lost 5 bases, J lost 0 bases, and 14 bases lay in between. Per the germline V gene, CDR1 is KGHSH and CDR2 is LQKENI. The CDR3 consists of 16 residues. CDR3 bases: TGTGCCAGCTCAACGGACTTACCGAACTCTGGAAACACCATATATTTT. Translated, it gives CASSTDLPNSGNTIYF.

This rearrangement joins TRBV27 to TRBJ1-5; 11 nucleotides line up with TRBD1. CDR3 length equals 18 residues. Germline V lookup: CDR1 MNHEY, CDR2 SMNVEV (reference sequence). With V trimmed by 1 base and J by 7 bases, 12 bases remained unmatched. The CDR3 spells CASSLYPPGQGGDQPQHF. CDR3 sequence (DNA): TGTGCCAGCAGTTTATACCCCCCGGGACAGGGGGGAGACCAGCCCCAGCATTTT.

V gene TRBV5-1 combines with J gene TRBJ1-1; D not resolved. V was pared by 0 bases and J by 5 bases, with 11 bases between. Germline values: CDR1 SGHRS, CDR2 YFSETQ. The CDR3 spans 14 residues. Here the CDR3 reads CASSLDIGGTEAFF. As DNA, the CDR3 is TGCGCCAGCAGCTTGGACATAGGAGGAACTGAAGCTTTCTTT.

This chain uses TRBV6-5 with TRBJ1-4; D call uncertain. Trimming took 6 bases from V and 0 from J, leaving 5 bases between them. The germline V gene has CDR1 MNHEY and CDR2 SVGAGI. The CDR3 totals 13 residues. CDR3 in amino acids: CASRAPTNEKLFF. In DNA, the CDR3 is TGTGCCAGCAGGGCACCAACTAATGAAAAACTGTTTTTT.